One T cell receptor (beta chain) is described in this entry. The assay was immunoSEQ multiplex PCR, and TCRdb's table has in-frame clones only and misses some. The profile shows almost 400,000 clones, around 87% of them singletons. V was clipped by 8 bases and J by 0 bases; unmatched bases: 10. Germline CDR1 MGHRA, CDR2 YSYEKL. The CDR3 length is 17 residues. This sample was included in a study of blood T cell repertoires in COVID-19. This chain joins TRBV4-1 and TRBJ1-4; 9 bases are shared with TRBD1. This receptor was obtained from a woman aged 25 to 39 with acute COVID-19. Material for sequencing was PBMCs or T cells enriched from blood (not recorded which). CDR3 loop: CASGSRYRGPTNEKLFF. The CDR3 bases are TGCGCCAGCGGGTCAAGGTACAGGGGGCCAACTAATGAAAAACTGTTTTTT.